One and the same sample provided the 10 T cell receptor beta chains below, sequenced in a study of cytomegalovirus exposure and HLA in healthy donors. Primers included in the PCR were 60 Vbeta and 13 Jbeta primers. This table comes from immunoSEQ multiplex PCR, and its TCRdb copy is limited to in-frame clones, with some not included. The sample has roughly 120,000 clones, more than 60% seen once; the top ten hold around 4%. Sequencing was carried out using PBMCs. These receptors were taken from a woman aged 40 to 50 in good health and CMV-seronegative.

The chain has TRBV4-1 and TRBJ2-6, with D possibly TRBD2 on 6 matching bases. From germline, CDR1 is MGHRA and CDR2 YSYEKL. The CDR3 has 14 amino acids. V was trimmed by 3 bases and J by 3 bases, leaving 6 bases between them. CDR3 coding DNA: TGCGCCAGCAGCCAGGGGGGTGGGGCCAACGTCCTGACTTTC. It is translated as CASSQGGGANVLTF.

For the CDR3, the DNA is TGTGCCAGCAGAACTCGGACAGAAATCTACGAGCAGTACTTC. Translation gives CASRTRTEIYEQYF. The V call is TRBV28, the J call TRBJ2-7; possibly TRBD1 for D (6 bases). The germline V gene has CDR1 MDHEN and CDR2 SYDVKM. CDR3 size: 14 residues. V was shortened by 6 bases and J by 3 bases, with 15 bases between the two germline ends.

The gene calls are TRBV4-2 and TRBJ1-5; D possibly corresponds to TRBD1 (6 bases). V lost 0 bases, J lost 10 bases, and 16 bases lay in between. Germline CDR1 reads LGHNA; CDR2 reads YNFKEQ. CDR3 length: 15 amino acids. CDR3 DNA sequence: TGTGCCAGCAGCCAAGATGGACAGCCAAGCGAACCCCAGCATTTT. It is translated as CASSQDGQPSEPQHF.

The chain recombines TRBV7-3 with TRBJ2-3; 8 nucleotides line up with TRBD2. J gave up 2 bases and V 5 bases, and 3 bases lay outside the gene matches. Germline V lookup: CDR1 SGHTA, CDR2 FQGTGA. This CDR3 has 14 amino acids. The CDR3 sequence: CASSVGGDTDTQYF. CDR3 nucleotides: TGTGCCAGCAGCGTCGGGGGGGACACAGATACGCAGTATTTT.

This chain connects TRBV2 to TRBJ1-1, with 8 positions matching TRBD1. V was clipped by 6 bases and J by 8 bases; unmatched bases: 14. Germline lookup yields CDR1 SNHLY and CDR2 FYNNEI. The CDR3 is 15 amino acids. The CDR3: CASRVQGQAVEEAFF. In DNA form, the CDR3 reads TGTGCCAGCAGGGTCCAGGGACAGGCCGTGGAGGAAGCTTTCTTT.

The rearrangement uses TRBV4-1 and TRBJ2-3, with 7 bases aligning to TRBD2. The CDR3 contains 15 residues. Germline CDR1 and CDR2: MGHRA and YSYEKL. Unmatched junction bases numbered 13, after V lost 2 bases and J lost 11 bases. The CDR3 DNA reads TGCGCCAGCAGCCAAACCGGCGGGAGCAACCCCATGCAGTATTTT. This encodes CASSQTGGSNPMQYF.

This chain joins TRBV5-1 and TRBJ2-5, with 7 bases that match TRBD1. Germline V lookup: CDR1 SGHRS, CDR2 YFSETQ. V was clipped by 0 bases and J by 3 bases; unmatched bases: 2. This CDR3 contains 14 residues. The CDR3 DNA is TGCGCCAGCAGCTTGGGGGGGACAGAAGAGACCCAGTACTTC. Translating it yields CASSLGGTEETQYF.

The chain joins TRBV6-1 to TRBJ1-2; D is unresolved. Trimming removed 4 bases from V and 4 bases from J, with 7 bases in between. Germline V lookup: CDR1 MNHNS, CDR2 SASEGT. CDR3 length: 12 residues. CDR3 sequence reads: CASSGGFYGYTF. CDR3 coding DNA: TGTGCCAGCAGTGGAGGGTTCTATGGCTACACCTTC.

The chain combines TRBV7-2 with TRBJ2-2; D uncertain. The V and J ends lost 1 base and 1 base respectively, with 4 bases between them. The CDR3 has 14 amino acids. Per the germline V gene, CDR1 is SGHTA and CDR2 is FQGNSA. The CDR3 sequence is CASSLGGNTGELFF. The DNA for the CDR3 is TGTGCCAGCAGCTTAGGAGGGAACACCGGGGAGCTGTTTTTT. The full variable domain, in which reference TRBV7-2 and TRBJ2-2 provide the parts outside the CDR3, is GAGVSQSPSNKVTEKGKDVELRCDPISGHTALYWYRQSLGQGLEFLIYFQGNSAPDKSGLPSDRFSAERTGGSVSTLTIQRTQQEDSAVYLCASSLGGNTGELFFGEGSRLTVL.

This sequence joins TRBV7-9 and TRBJ2-7, with D possibly matching TRBD2 (6 bases). Germline lookup yields CDR1 SEHNR and CDR2 FQNEAQ (reference sequence). CDR3 size: 13 residues. The germline V and J ends were trimmed by 5 bases and 3 bases, with 11 bases remaining between them. The CDR3 reads CASSVSGVYEQYF. CDR3 DNA: TGTGCCAGCAGCGTCTCGGGGGTCTACGAGCAGTACTTC.